This record concerns one T cell receptor (beta chain) sequence. Profiling relied on immunoSEQ multiplex PCR, and the TCRdb table lists in-frame clones only, not all of them. This sample has around 92,000 clones, with approximately 91% found just once. Germline loops: CDR1 KGHSH, CDR2 LQKENI. This CDR3 region has 13 residues. Deletions cut 4 bases from V and 0 bases from J, with 3 bases between. These data are taken from a study of T cell responses to AZD1222 COVID-19 vaccine. This TCR derives from an adult in good health. The source was peripheral blood, collected on day 0 of AZD1222 vaccination. The rearrangement joins TRBV18 to TRBJ1-4, with no clear D. In nucleotides, the CDR3 is TGTGCCAGCTCACGGTCAACTAATGAAAAACTGTTTTTT. Its protein is CASSRSTNEKLFF.